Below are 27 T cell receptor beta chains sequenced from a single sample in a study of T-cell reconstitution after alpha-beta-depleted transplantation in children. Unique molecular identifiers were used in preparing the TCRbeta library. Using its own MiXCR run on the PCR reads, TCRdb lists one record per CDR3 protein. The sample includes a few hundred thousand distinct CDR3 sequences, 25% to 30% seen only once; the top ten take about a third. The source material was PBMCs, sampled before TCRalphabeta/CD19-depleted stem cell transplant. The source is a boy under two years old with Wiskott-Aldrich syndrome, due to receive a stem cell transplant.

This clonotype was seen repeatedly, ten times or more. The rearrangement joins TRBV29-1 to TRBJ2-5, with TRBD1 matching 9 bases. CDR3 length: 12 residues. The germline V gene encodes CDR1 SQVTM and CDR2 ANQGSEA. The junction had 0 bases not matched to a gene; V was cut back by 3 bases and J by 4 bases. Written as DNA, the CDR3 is TGCAGCGTTGAGACAGGGGGAGAGACCCAGTACTTC. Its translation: CSVETGGETQYF.

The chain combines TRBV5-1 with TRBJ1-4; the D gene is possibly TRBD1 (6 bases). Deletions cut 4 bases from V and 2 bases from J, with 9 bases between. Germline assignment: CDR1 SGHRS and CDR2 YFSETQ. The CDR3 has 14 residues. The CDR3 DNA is TGCGCCAGCAGCCAGGGGAGCACTAATGAAAAACTGTTTTTT. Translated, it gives CASSQGSTNEKLFF.

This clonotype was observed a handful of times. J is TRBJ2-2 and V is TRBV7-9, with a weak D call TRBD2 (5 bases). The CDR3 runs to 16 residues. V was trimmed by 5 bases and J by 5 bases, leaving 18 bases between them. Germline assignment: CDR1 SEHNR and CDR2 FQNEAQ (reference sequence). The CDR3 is CASSEPDSRFTGELFF. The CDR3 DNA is TGTGCCAGCAGCGAACCGGACTCACGGTTTACCGGGGAGCTGTTTTTT.

Written as DNA, the CDR3 is TGTGCCAGCAGCCTCAGGGTGAGTGAAGCTTTCTTT. It specifies CASSLRVSEAFF. The chain has TRBV5-5 and TRBJ1-1, with D possibly matching TRBD1 (5 bases). The germline V and J ends were trimmed by 4 bases and 7 bases, with 11 bases remaining between them. The CDR3 is 12 amino acids. Per germline, CDR1 SGHKS and CDR2 YYEKEE (reference sequence).

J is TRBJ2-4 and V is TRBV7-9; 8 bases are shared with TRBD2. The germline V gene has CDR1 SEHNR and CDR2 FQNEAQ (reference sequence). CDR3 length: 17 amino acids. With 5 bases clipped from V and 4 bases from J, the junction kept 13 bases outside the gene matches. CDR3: CASSPRAGGFAKNIQYF. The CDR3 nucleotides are TGTGCCAGCAGCCCTAGGGCGGGGGGATTTGCAAAAAACATTCAGTACTTC. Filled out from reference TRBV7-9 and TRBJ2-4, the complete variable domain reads DTGVSQNPRHKITKRGQNVTFRCDPISEHNRLYWYRQTLGQGPEFLTYFQNEAQLEKSRLLSDRFSAERPKGSFSTLEIQRTEQGDSAMYLCASSPRAGGFAKNIQYFGAGTRLSVL.

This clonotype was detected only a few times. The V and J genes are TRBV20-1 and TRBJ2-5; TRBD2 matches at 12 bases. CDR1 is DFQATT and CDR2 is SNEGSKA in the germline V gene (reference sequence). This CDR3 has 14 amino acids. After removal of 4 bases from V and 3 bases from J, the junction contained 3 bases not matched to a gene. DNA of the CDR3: TGCAGTGCTACCAGACTAGCGGGGGAAGAGACCCAGTACTTC. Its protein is CSATRLAGEETQYF.

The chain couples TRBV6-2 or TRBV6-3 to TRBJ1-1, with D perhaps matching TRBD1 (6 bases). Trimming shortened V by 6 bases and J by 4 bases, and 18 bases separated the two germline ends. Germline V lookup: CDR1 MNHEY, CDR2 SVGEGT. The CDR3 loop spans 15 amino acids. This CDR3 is CASRLNQGLVTEAFF. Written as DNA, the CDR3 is TGTGCCAGCAGACTTAACCAGGGGCTGGTCACTGAAGCTTTCTTT.

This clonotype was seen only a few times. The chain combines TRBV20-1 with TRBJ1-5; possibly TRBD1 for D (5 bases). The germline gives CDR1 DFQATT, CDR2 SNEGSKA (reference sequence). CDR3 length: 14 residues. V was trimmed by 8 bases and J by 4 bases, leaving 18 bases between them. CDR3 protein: CSSTPQVPNQPQHF. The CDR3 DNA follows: TGCAGTAGCACCCCACAGGTACCTAATCAGCCCCAGCATTTT.

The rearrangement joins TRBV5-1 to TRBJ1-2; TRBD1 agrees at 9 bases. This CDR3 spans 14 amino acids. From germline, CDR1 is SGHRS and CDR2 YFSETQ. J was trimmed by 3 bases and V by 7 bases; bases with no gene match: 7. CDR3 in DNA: TGCGCCAGCGGCCGGGACAGGGAGTACTATGGCTACACCTTC. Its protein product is CASGRDREYYGYTF.

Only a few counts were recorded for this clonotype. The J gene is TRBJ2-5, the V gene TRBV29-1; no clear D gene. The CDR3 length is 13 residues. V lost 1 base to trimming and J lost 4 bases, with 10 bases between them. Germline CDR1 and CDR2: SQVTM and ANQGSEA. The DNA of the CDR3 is TGCAGCGTTGAAGCCAACCTCGGAGAGACCCAGTACTTC. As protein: CSVEANLGETQYF.

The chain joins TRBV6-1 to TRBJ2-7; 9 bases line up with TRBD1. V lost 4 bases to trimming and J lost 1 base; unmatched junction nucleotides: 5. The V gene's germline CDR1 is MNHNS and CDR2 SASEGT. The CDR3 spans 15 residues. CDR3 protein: CASSALGTGSYEQYF. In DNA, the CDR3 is TGTGCCAGCAGTGCACTCGGGACAGGGTCCTACGAGCAGTACTTC.

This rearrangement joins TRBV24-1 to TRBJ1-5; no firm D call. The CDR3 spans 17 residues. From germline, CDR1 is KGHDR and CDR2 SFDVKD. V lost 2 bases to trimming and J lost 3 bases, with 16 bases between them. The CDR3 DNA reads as TGTGCCACCAGTGATTCTCGCCAAGCCGGTTTCAATCAGCCCCAGCATTTT. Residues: CATSDSRQAGFNQPQHF.

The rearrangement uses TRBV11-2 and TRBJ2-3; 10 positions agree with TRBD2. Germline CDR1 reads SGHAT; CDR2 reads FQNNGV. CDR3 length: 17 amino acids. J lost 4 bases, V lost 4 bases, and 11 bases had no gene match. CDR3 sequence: CASSSGTSAVRADTQYF. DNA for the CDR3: TGTGCCAGCAGCTCTGGGACTAGCGCCGTTAGGGCAGATACGCAGTATTTT.

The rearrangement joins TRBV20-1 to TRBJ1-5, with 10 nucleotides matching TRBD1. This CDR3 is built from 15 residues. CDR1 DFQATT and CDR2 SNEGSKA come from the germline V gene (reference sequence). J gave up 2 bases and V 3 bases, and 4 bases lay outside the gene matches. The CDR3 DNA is TGCAGTGCTAGTCGACAGGGGGCTGGCAATCAGCCCCAGCATTTT. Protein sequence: CSASRQGAGNQPQHF.

The DNA for the CDR3 is TGTGCCAGCAGTGACCCGGGAGGTGAGCAGTTCTTC. This encodes CASSDPGGEQFF. The chain carries TRBV2 and TRBJ2-1, with 7 nucleotides matching TRBD2. Germline V gives CDR1 SNHLY, CDR2 FYNNEI. V lost 3 bases, J lost 9 bases, and 2 bases stayed unmatched. The CDR3 length is 12 residues. Full variable domain (missing parts from reference TRBV2 and TRBJ2-1): EPEVTQTPSHQVTQMGQEVILRCVPISNHLYFYWYRQILGQKVEFLVSFYNNEISEKSEIFDDQFSVERPDGSNFTLKIRSTKLEDSAMYFCASSDPGGEQFFGPGTRLTVL.

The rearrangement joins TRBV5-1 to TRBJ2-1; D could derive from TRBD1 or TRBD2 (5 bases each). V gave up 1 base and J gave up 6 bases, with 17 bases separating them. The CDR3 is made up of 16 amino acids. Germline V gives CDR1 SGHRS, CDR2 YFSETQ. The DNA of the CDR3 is TGCGCCAGCAGCTTGTCTCCGAGAGGGGCACCCAATGAGCAGTTCTTC. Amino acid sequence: CASSLSPRGAPNEQFF.

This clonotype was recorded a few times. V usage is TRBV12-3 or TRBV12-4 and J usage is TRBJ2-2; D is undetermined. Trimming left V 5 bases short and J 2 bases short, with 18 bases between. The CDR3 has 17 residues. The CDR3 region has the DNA TGTGCCAGCAGTCCGCGTTTTCATAAGATTAACACCGGGGAGCTGTTTTTT. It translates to CASSPRFHKINTGELFF.

DNA of the CDR3: TGCGCCAGCAGGGGGTCTGGAAACACCATATATTTT. Translation gives CASRGSGNTIYF. This chain connects TRBV5-1 to TRBJ1-3; no definite D call. Germline assignment: CDR1 SGHRS and CDR2 YFSETQ. V lost 5 bases to trimming and J lost 1 base, with 4 bases between them. The CDR3 runs to 12 residues.

Here the CDR3 DNA reads TGTGCCAGCAGTGAATTTGGGGCGGGCCGGGAGCAGTACTTC. Translating gives CASSEFGAGREQYF. The chain uses TRBV6-1 and TRBJ2-7, with D possibly being TRBD1 or TRBD2 (5 bases each). Trimming took off 2 bases at V and 7 bases at J, with 15 bases between the two ends. Germline V gene lookup returns CDR1 MNHNS and CDR2 SASEGT. CDR3 length: 14 amino acids.

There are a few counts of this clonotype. CDR3 DNA sequence: TGCAGTGCTAGAGAGGCGACCCCGACTAGTCCACGTCAGTTCTTC. This sequence encodes CSAREATPTSPRQFF. The chain is built from TRBV20-1 and TRBJ2-1; TRBD2 might be the D (6 bases). The CDR3 is 15 residues long. V lost 0 bases and J 13 bases, leaving 22 bases between the germline ends. Germline loops: CDR1 DFQATT, CDR2 SNEGSKA (reference sequence).

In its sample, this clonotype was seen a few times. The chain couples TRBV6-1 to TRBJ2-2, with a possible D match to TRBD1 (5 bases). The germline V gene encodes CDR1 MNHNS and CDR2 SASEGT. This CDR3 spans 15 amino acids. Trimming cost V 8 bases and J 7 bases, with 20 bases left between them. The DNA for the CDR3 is TGTGCCAGCTCATCAAGACAGCTACCTGTCGGGGAGCTGTTTTTT. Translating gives CASSSRQLPVGELFF.

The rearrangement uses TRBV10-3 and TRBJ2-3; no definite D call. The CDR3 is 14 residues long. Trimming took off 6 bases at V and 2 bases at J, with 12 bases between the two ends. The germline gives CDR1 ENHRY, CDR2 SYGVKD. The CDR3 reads CAISSNSYTDTQYF. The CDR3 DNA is TGTGCCATCAGCTCCAACAGCTACACAGATACGCAGTATTTT.

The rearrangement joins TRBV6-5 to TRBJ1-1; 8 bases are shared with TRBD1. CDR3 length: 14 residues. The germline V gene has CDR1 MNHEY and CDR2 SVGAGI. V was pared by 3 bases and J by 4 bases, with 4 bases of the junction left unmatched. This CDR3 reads CASSYGQGSTEAFF. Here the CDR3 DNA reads TGTGCCAGCAGTTATGGACAGGGAAGCACTGAAGCTTTCTTT.

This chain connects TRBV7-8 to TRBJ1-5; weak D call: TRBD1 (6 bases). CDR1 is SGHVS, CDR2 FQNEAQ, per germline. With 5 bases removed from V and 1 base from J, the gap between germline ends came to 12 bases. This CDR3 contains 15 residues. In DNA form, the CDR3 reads TGTGCCAGCAGCGTGAGGGGGGGGAGCAATCAGCCCCAGCATTTT. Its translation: CASSVRGGSNQPQHF.

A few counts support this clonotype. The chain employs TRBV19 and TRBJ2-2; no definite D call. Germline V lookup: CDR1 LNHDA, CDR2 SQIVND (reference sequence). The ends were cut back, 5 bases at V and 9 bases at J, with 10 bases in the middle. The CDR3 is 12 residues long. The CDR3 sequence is CASSGPLWELFF. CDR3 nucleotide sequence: TGTGCCAGTAGTGGACCTCTCTGGGAGCTGTTTTTT. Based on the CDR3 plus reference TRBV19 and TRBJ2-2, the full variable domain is DGGITQSPKYLFRKEGQNVTLSCEQNLNHDAMYWYRQDPGQGLRLIYYSQIVNDFQKGDIAEGYSVSREKKESFPLTVTSAQKNPTAFYLCASSGPLWELFFGEGSRLTVL.

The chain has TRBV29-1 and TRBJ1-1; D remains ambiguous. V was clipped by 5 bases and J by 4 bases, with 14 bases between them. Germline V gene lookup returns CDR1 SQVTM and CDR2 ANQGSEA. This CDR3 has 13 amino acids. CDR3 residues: CSVLGEFITEAFF. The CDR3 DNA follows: TGCAGCGTTCTCGGGGAGTTCATCACTGAAGCTTTCTTT.

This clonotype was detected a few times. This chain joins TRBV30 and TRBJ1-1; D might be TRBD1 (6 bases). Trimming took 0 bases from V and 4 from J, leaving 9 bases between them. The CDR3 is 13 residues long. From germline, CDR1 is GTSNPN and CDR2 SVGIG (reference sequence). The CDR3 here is CAWSVGGGTEAFF. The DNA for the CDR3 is TGTGCCTGGAGTGTGGGGGGCGGCACTGAAGCTTTCTTT.